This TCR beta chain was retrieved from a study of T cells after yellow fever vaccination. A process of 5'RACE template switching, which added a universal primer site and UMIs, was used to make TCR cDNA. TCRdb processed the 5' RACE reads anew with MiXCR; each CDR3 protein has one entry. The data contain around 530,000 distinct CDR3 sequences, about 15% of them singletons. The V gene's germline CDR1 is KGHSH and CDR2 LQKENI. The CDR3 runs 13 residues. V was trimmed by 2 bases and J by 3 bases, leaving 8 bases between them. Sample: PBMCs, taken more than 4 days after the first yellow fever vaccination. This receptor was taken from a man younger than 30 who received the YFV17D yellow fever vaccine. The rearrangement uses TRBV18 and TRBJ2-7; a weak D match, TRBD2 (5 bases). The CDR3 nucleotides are TGTGCCAGCTCACCAAATAGCGACTACGAGCAGTACGTC. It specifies CASSPNSDYEQYV.